This T cell receptor (beta chain) was profiled in a study of cytomegalovirus exposure and HLA in healthy donors. Amplification used 60 Vbeta primers and 13 Jbeta primers. The data were produced by immunoSEQ multiplex PCR, yet TCRdb's version contains in-frame clones alone and is incomplete. Among roughly 150,000 clones listed, roughly 85% were seen once. Sequences were obtained from PBMCs. This receptor was taken from a man between 18 and 35 years old in good health and CMV-seropositive.

The CDR3 DNA is TGTGCCAGCAGTTTATCCGGGACAGGGAGGACTGAAGCTTTCTTT. Translating it yields CASSLSGTGRTEAFF. The V and J genes are TRBV27 and TRBJ1-1; 9 bases line up with TRBD1. The CDR3 spans 15 residues. With V trimmed by 0 bases and J by 5 bases, 4 bases remained unmatched. The V gene's germline CDR1 is MNHEY and CDR2 SMNVEV (reference sequence).